Shown below are 10 T cell receptor beta chains from a single sample sequenced in a study of type 1 and type 2 diabetes patients. The PCR template was genomic DNA. Multiplex PCR with 30 forward and 13 reverse primers amplified the TCR beta CDR3. Each CDR3 protein is one row after TCRdb ran MiXCR on the multiplex PCR reads. The table has 250,000 or so distinct CDR3 sequences, roughly 50% seen once. Sequencing used peripheral blood mononuclear cells (PBMCs). The source of these receptors is a man younger than 30 with type 2 diabetes.

V usage is TRBV7-6 and J usage is TRBJ2-3; possibly TRBD1 or TRBD2 for D (6 bases each). With 4 bases removed from V and 0 bases from J, the gap between germline ends came to 11 bases. CDR1 SGHVS and CDR2 FNYEAQ come from the germline V gene. The CDR3 runs 15 residues. DNA for the CDR3: TGTGCCAGCAGCTGGAGGGGGAGTAGCACAGATACGCAGTATTTT. It yields the protein CASSWRGSSTDTQYF.

CDR3 in DNA: TGTGCCAGCAGGCGACAGGGGCACTCTGGAAACACCATATATTTT. Its translation: CASRRQGHSGNTIYF. This sequence joins TRBV2 and TRBJ1-3, with TRBD1 matching over 8 bases. Germline lookup yields CDR1 SNHLY and CDR2 FYNNEI. The CDR3 is 15 amino acids. The ends lost 6 bases at V and 0 bases at J; junction bases unmatched: 4.

The rearrangement links TRBV12-5 to TRBJ1-1; no clear D. The V end lost 2 bases, the J end lost 5 bases, and 9 bases lay between the germline ends. The germline CDR1 and CDR2 sequences are LGHNT and FRNRAP. The CDR3 is 13 amino acids. DNA for the CDR3: TGTGCTAGTGGTTTGTACGGTAGAACTGAAGCTTTCTTT. Translation gives CASGLYGRTEAFF.

This clonotype came up a few times. The chain recombines TRBV12-3 or TRBV12-4 with TRBJ1-2; no clear D gene. The CDR3 loop spans 14 amino acids. V was shortened by 2 bases and J by 4 bases, with 11 bases between the two germline ends. CDR3 bases: TGTGCCAGCAGTTTAAGGCCAGAAAGCTATGGCTACACCTTC. The encoded protein is CASSLRPESYGYTF.

V and J are TRBV2 and TRBJ2-7, with D perhaps matching TRBD2 (7 bases). The CDR3 is 14 amino acids. V lost 7 bases and J lost 0, with 13 bases in between. Germline CDR1 and CDR2: SNHLY and FYNNEI. For the CDR3, the DNA is TGTGCCAGCAACAGGGAGGGAGGCTCCTACGAGCAGTACTTC. It encodes CASNREGGSYEQYF. Complete variable domain (other parts from reference TRBV2 and TRBJ2-7): EPEVTQTPSHQVTQMGQEVILRCVPISNHLYFYWYRQILGQKVEFLVSFYNNEISEKSEIFDDQFSVERPDGSNFTLKIRSTKLEDSAMYFCASNREGGSYEQYFGPGTRLTVT.

V is TRBV15 and J is TRBJ2-2, with TRBD2 matching 12 bases. Germline V lookup: CDR1 LNHNV, CDR2 YYDKDF (reference sequence). The CDR3 spans 17 residues. With 3 bases clipped from V and 4 bases from J, the junction kept 6 bases outside the gene matches. The CDR3 sequence: CATSRGGLAGLTGELFF. The DNA of the CDR3 is TGTGCCACCAGCAGGGGGGGACTAGCGGGCCTCACCGGGGAGCTGTTTTTT.

This clonotype has only one observation. The V call is TRBV9, the J call TRBJ2-1; 9 positions match TRBD1. Unmatched junction bases numbered 2, after V lost 0 bases and J lost 4 bases. Germline loops: CDR1 SGDLS, CDR2 YYNGEE. The CDR3 length is 15 residues. The DNA of the CDR3 is TGTGCCAGCAGCGTAGCAGGGACAGGGTACAATGAGCAGTTCTTC. Amino acids: CASSVAGTGYNEQFF.

As for this clonotype: A read error may produce the germline difference seen at one junction end. The CDR3 reads CAWSTRAGGTGELSF. The DNA for the CDR3 is TGTGCCTGGAGTACCCGTGCGGGGGGCACCGGGGAGCTGTCTTTT. The chain is built from TRBV30 and TRBJ2-2; 8 bases fit TRBD2. CDR3 length equals 15 residues. CDR1 and CDR2 (germline): GTSNPN, SVGIG (reference sequence).

The chain combines TRBV2 with TRBJ1-1, with D perhaps TRBD1 (5 bases). V lost 8 bases to trimming and J lost 1 base, with 14 bases between them. From germline, CDR1 is SNHLY and CDR2 FYNNEI. This CDR3 comprises 14 residues. CDR3 sequence reads: CASLLGGANTEAFF. DNA of the CDR3: TGTGCCAGCCTCCTCGGCGGGGCGAACACTGAAGCTTTCTTT.

The gene calls are TRBV28 and TRBJ1-1, with TRBD1 identical over 7 bases. The CDR3 is 15 amino acids. Losses at the gene ends were 5 bases for V and 4 bases for J; bases not matched to a gene: 10. Per germline, CDR1 MDHEN and CDR2 SYDVKM. This CDR3 reads CASSPQTGRATEAFF. CDR3 DNA: TGTGCCAGCAGTCCCCAGACAGGGCGGGCCACTGAAGCTTTCTTT.